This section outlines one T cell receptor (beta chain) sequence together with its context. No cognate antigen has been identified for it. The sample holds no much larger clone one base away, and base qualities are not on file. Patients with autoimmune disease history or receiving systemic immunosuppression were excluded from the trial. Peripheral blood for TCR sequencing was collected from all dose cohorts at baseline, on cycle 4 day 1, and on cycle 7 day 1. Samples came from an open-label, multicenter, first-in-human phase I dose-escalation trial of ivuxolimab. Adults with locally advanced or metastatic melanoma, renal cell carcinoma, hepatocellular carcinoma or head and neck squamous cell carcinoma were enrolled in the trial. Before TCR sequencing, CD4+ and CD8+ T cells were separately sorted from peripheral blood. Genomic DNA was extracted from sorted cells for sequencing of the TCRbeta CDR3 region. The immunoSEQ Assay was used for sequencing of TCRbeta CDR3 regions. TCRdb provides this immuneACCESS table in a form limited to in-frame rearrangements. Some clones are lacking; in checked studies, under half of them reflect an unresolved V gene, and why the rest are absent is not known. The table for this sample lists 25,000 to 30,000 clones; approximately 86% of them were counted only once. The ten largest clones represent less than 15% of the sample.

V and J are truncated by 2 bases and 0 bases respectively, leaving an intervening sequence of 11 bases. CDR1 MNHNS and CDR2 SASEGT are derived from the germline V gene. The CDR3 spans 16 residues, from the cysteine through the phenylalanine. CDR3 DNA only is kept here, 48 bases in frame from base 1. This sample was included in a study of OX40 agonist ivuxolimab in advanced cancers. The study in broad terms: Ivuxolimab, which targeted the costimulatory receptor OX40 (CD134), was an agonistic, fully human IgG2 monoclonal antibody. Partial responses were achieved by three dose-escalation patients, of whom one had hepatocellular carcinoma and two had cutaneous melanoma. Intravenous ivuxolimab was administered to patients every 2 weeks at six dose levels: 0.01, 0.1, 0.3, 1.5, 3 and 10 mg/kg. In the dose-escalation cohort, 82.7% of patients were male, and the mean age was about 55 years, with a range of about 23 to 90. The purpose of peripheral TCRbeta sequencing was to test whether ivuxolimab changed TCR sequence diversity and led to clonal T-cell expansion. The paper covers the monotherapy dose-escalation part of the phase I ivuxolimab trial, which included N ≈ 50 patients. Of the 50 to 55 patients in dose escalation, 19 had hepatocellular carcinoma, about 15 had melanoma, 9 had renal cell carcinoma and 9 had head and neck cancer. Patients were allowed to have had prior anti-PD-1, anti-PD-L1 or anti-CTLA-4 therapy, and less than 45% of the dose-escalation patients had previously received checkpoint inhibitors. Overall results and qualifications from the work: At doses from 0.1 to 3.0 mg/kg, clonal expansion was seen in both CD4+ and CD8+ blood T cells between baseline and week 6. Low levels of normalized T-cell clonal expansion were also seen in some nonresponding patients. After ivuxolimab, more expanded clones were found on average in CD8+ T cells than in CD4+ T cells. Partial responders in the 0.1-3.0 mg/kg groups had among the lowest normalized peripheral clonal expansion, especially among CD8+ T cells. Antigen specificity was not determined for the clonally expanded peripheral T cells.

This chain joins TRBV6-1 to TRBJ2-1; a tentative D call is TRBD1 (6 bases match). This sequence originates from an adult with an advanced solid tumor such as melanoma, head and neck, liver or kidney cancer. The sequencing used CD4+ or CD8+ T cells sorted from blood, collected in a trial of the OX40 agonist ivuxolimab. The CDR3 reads CASSEYGGSSYNEQFF. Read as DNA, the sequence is TGTGCCAGCAGTGAATATGGGGGCAGCTCCTACAATGAGCAGTTCTTC.